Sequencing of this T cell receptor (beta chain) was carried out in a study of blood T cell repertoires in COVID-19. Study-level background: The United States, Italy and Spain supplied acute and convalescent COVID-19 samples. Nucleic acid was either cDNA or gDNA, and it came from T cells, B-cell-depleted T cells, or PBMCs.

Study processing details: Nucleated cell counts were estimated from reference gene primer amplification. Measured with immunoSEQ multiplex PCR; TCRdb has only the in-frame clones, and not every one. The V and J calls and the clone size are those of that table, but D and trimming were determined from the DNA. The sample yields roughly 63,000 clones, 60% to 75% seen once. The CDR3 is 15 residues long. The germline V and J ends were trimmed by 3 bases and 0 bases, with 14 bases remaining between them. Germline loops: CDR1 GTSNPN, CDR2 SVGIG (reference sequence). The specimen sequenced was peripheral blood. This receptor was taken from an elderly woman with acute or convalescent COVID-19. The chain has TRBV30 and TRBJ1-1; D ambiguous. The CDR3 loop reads CAWSDRRGLNTEAFF. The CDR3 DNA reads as TGTGCCTGGAGCGATCGCCGAGGTCTGAACACTGAAGCTTTCTTT.